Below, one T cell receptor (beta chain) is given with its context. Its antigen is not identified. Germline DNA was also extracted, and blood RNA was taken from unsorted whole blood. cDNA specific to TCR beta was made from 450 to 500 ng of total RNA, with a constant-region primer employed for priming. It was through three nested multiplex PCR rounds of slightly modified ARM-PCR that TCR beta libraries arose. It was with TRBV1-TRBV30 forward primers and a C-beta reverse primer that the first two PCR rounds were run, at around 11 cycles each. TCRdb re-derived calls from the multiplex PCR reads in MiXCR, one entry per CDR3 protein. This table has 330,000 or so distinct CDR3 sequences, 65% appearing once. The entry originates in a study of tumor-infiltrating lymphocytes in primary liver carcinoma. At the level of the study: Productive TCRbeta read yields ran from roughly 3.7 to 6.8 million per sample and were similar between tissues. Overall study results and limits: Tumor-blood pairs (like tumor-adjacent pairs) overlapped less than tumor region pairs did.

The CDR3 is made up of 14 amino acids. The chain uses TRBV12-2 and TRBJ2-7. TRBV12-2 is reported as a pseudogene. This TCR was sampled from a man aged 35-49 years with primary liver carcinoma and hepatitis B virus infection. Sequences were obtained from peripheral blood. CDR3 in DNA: TGTGCAAGTCGCTTAGCGGGAGACGTCTACGAGCTGTACTTC. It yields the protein CASRLAGDVYELYF.